Detailed here is one TCR beta chain. This clone has just one count. Its antigen is still unknown. No base quality values were provided; no much bigger clone lies one nucleotide off. The trial excluded patients who had a history of autoimmune disease or were on systemic immunosuppression. Peripheral blood for TCR sequencing was collected from all dose cohorts at baseline, on cycle 4 day 1, and on cycle 7 day 1. The samples were taken from a phase I, first-in-human, multicenter, open-label dose-escalation trial of ivuxolimab. Adults with locally advanced or metastatic melanoma, renal cell, hepatocellular, or head and neck squamous cell carcinoma were enrolled in the trial. CD4+ and CD8+ T cells were sorted separately from peripheral blood before TCR sequencing. These data are taken from a study of OX40 agonist ivuxolimab in advanced cancers. About the investigation overall: Ivuxolimab was a fully human IgG2 agonistic monoclonal antibody targeting the costimulatory receptor OX40 (CD134). Intravenous ivuxolimab was administered to patients every 2 weeks at six dose levels: 0.01, 0.1, 0.3, 1.5, 3 and 10 mg/kg. Of the 50 to 55 patients in dose escalation, about 19 had hepatocellular carcinoma, some 15 had melanoma, 9 had renal cell carcinoma and 9 had head and neck cancer. In the dose-escalation cohort, around four fifths of patients were male, and the mean age was approximately 60 years, with a range of 23 to 79. Prior anti-PD-1, anti-PD-L1 or anti-CTLA-4 therapy was permitted, and checkpoint inhibitors had been received by about 44% of dose-escalation patients. Three dose-escalation patients achieved partial responses, one with hepatocellular carcinoma and two with cutaneous melanoma. The purpose of peripheral TCRbeta sequencing was to test whether ivuxolimab changed TCR sequence diversity and led to clonal T-cell expansion. The paper describes the monotherapy dose-escalation part (N ≈ 52 patients) of the phase I trial of ivuxolimab.

V and J are truncated by 2 bases and 7 bases respectively, leaving an intervening sequence of 19 bases. Including cysteine and phenylalanine, the CDR3 has 15 amino acids. Of the read, only the CDR3 DNA is kept; its 45 bases are in frame from base 1. For CDR1 and CDR2, the germline V gene lists SGHRS and YFSETQ. What the research found in general, with its limitations: Low levels of normalized T-cell clonal expansion were also seen in some patients who did not respond. At doses of 0.1 to 3.0 mg/kg, clonal expansion of both CD4+ and CD8+ blood T cells was observed from baseline to week 6. In partial responders in the 0.1-3.0 mg/kg groups, normalized peripheral clonal expansion was found to be among the lowest, especially among CD8+ T cells. After ivuxolimab, CD8+ T cells had more expanded clones than CD4+ T cells on average. Which antigens the clonally expanded peripheral T cells were specific for was not determined.

For sequencing of the TCRbeta CDR3 region, genomic DNA was extracted from the sorted cells. The immunoSEQ Assay was used to sequence the TCRbeta CDR3 regions. TCRdb took over this immuneACCESS table, retaining in-frame rearrangements with V and J assigned. Such tables are incomplete; in checked studies, under half of the missing clones stem from an unresolved V gene, and the remainder is unexplained. This sample holds 25,000 to 30,000 clones; 75% to 95% were observed only once. The ten largest account for 24% of the sample. This sequence was found in an adult with an advanced solid tumor such as melanoma, head and neck, liver or kidney cancer. In this chain, TRBV5-1 is recombined with TRBJ2-7, with a weak D call of TRBD1 (5 bases match). The sequences come from CD4+ or CD8+ T cells sorted from blood, collected in a trial of the OX40 agonist ivuxolimab. The CDR3 amino acid sequence is: CASSFETGQGREQYF. The sequence in DNA is TGCGCCAGCAGCTTCGAAACCGGACAAGGCAGAGAGCAGTACTTC. Where the CDR3 stops, the reference TRBV5-1 and TRBJ2-7 genes take over; the full variable domain is KAGVTQTPRYLIKTRGQQVTLSCSPISGHRSVSWYQQTPGQGLQFLFEYFSETQRNKGNFPGRFSGRQFSNSRSEMNVSTLELGDSALYLCASSFETGQGREQYFGPGTRLTVT.